A single TCR beta chain is shown here with its context. This clonotype showed up many times. No cognate antigen has been identified for it. The input lacks base qualities; no much larger clone sits a single base away. The data were taken from a study of CD8 T cells in ankylosing spondylitis (dated by TCRdb to about 2017). Turning to the overall study: The study set out to find disease-linked TCR variants by profiling T cell receptor beta repertoires in ankylosing spondylitis patients and healthy donors. The full study cohort comprised around 23 ankylosing spondylitis patients and 85 to 120 healthy donors. Peripheral blood was sampled, and synovial fluid was also collected from ankylosing spondylitis patients.

What the study reported, not specific to this receptor: The disease-linked clones had a CD8+ phenotype and were found at relatively low frequencies in peripheral blood. According to the report, matched synovial fluid samples from ankylosing spondylitis patients were significantly enriched for the disease-linked clones. Some TCR beta motif variants had previously been reported in synovial fluid and blood of reactive arthritis patients, which suggested common disease-initiation mechanisms. Blood from ankylosing spondylitis patients appeared to be characterized by a TCR beta motif composed of about eight highly homologous amino acid variants.

The listed sequencing device is Illumina HiSeq 2500. TCR beta libraries were prepared by quantitative 5'-RACE with molecular barcodes. Turning to the authors' computational methods: A new computational method, built on a probabilistic model of VDJ rearrangement, was used to identify disease-linked TCR variants. TCRdb handled the public reads itself, with Q25 trimming in fastp and clone calling in MiXCR, and kept productive beta chains. Entries that share a CDR3 protein sequence are merged under the most common genes and DNA. The V and J calls, along with clone size, are taken from TCRdb and not from the paper's own processing. This sample comprises roughly 130,000 distinct CDR3 sequences, more than 6.5% of them detected only once. Together, the top ten hold less than 15% of the sample. Its CDR3 holds 14 amino acids, cysteine through phenylalanine. Only the CDR3 part of the read is kept: 42 bases, read in frame from the first base. Between the V and J ends, shortened by 2 bases and 3 bases respectively, the junction contains 10 bases. CDR1 and CDR2 are read off the germline V gene as SNHLY and FYNNEI.

The receptor was isolated from a male donor with ankylosing spondylitis or in good health (not recorded which). Source material: blood, either unsorted or a sorted T cell fraction (not recorded which). The sequence is built from TRBV2 and TRBJ1-2; TRBD1 is possibly the D segment (5 matching bases). In nucleotides, the sequence is TGTGCCAGCAGTGAACCTGCCAGGGACTATGGCTACACCTTC. It specifies CASSEPARDYGYTF.